This T cell receptor (beta chain) comes out of a study of T cells in Graves' hyperthyroidism and ophthalmopathy. Initially, at the first diagnosis of hyperthyroidism and before any ophthalmopathy symptoms, blood was sampled. Between the trimmed V and J ends, which lost 1 base and 2 bases, there was a span of 9 bases. This CDR3 has 14 amino acids. The germline gives CDR1 SGHRS, CDR2 YFSETQ. TCR beta CDR3 sequences were amplified from RNA transcripts. With the HTBI primer set, the TCR CDR3 went through a first round of RT-PCR. Using its own MiXCR run on the multiplex PCR reads, TCRdb lists one record per CDR3 protein. The data contain about 280,000 distinct CDR3 sequences, 25% to 30% of them singletons. This clonotype was recorded many times.

Sequencing input: blood. The V gene is TRBV5-1, the J gene TRBJ1-1; D unresolved. The receptor was derived from a man aged 35 to 55 with Graves' hyperthyroidism that later progressed to Graves' ophthalmopathy. CDR3 in amino acids: CASSLTAGNTEAFF. Written as DNA, the CDR3 is TGCGCCAGCAGCTTGACCGCGGGAAACACTGAAGCTTTCTTT.